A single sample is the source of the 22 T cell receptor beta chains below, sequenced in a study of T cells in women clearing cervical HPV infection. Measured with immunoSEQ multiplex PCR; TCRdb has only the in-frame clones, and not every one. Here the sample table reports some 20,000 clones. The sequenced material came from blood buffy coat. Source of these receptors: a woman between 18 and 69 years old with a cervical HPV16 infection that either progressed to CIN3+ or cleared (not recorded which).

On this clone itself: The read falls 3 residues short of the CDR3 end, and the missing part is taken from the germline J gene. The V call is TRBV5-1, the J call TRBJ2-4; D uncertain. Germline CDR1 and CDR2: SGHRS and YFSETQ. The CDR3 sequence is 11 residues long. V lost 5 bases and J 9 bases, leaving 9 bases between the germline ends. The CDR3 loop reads CASRGTGIQYF. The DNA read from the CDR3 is TGCGCCAGCAGGGGCACTGGCATT.

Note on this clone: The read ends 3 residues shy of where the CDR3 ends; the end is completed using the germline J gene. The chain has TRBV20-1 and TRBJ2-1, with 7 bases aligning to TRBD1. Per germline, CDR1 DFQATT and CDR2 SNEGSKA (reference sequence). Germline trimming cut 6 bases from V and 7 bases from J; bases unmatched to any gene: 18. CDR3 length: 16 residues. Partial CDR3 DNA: TGCAGTGCCCCGAGTGCTAGCAGGGGGACGGGAAATGAG. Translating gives CSAPSASRGTGNE. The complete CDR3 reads CSAPSASRGTGNEQFF.

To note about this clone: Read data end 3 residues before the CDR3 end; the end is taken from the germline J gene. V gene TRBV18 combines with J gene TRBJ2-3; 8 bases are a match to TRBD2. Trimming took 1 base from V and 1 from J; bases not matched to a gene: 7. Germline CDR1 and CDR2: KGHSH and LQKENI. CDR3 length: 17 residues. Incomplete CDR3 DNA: TGTGCCAGCTCACCACGTAGCGGGGTACGAGGCACAGATACG. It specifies CASSPRSGVRGTDT. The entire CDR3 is CASSPRSGVRGTDTQYF.

The part of the CDR3 DNA that was read is TGTGCCGAGGAGTGGGGTAGCGGGGTCTACGAG. Protein: CAEEWGSGVYE. The full CDR3 reads CAEEWGSGVYEQYF. The chain is built from TRBV9 and TRBJ2-7; 8 positions match TRBD2. The read terminates 3 residues ahead of where the CDR3 ends, so the germline J gene completes it. J was trimmed by 3 bases and V by 10 bases; bases with no gene match: 12. CDR1 is SGDLS and CDR2 is YYNGEE in the germline V gene. CDR3 size: 14 residues.

The CDR3 here is CSVAHSEAYGYTF. The CDR3 bases that were read are TGCAGCGTTGCGCACAGTGAGGCTTATGGC. The rearrangement uses TRBV29-1 and TRBJ1-2; D is ambiguous. The CDR3 extends 3 residues past the end of the read, so its final part is completed from the germline J gene. V lost 4 bases, J lost 5 bases, and 14 bases lay in between. CDR3 length: 13 amino acids. CDR1 is SQVTM, CDR2 ANQGSEA, per germline. The full variable domain, in which reference TRBV29-1 and TRBJ1-2 provide the parts outside the CDR3, is SAVISQKPSRDICQRGTSLTIQCQVDSQVTMMFWYRQQPGQSLTLIATANQGSEATYESGFVIDKFPISRPNLTFSTLTVSNMSPEDSSIYLCSVAHSEAYGYTFGSGTRLTVV.

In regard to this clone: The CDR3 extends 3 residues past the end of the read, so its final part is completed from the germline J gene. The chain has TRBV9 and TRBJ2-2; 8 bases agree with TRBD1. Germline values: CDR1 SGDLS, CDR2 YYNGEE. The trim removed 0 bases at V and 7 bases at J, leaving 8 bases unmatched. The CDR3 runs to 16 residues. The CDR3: CASSVGSDREYGELFF. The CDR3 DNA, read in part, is TGTGCCAGCAGCGTAGGTTCGGACAGGGAATACGGGGAG.

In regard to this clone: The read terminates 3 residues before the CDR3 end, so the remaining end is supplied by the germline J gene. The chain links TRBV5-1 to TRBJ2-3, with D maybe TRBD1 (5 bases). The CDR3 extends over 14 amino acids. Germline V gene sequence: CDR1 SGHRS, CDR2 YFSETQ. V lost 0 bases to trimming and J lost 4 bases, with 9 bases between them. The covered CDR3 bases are TGCGCCAGCAGCTTGGGGCAGGGTGCAGATACG. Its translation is CASSLGQGADT. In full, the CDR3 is CASSLGQGADTQYF. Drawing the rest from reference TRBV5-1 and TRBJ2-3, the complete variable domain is KAGVTQTPRYLIKTRGQQVTLSCSPISGHRSVSWYQQTPGQGLQFLFEYFSETQRNKGNFPGRFSGRQFSNSRSEMNVSTLELGDSALYLCASSLGQGADTQYFGPGTRLTVL.

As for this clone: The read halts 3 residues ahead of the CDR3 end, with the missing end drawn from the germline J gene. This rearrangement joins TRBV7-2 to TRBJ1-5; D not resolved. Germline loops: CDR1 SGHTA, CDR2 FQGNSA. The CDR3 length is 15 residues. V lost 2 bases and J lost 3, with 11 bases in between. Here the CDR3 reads CASSLYTGVNQPQHF. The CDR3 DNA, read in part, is TGTGCCAGCAGCTTATACACCGGGGTCAATCAGCCC.

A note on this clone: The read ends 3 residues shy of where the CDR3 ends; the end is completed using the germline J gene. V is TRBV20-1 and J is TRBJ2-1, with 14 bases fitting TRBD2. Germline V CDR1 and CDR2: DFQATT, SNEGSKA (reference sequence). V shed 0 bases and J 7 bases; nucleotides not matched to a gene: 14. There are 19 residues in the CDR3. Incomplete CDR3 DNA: TGCAGTGCTAGAGATCGAATGACTAGCGGGGGGGCCTTTTGGAATGAG. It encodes CSARDRMTSGGAFWNE. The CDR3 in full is CSARDRMTSGGAFWNEQFF.

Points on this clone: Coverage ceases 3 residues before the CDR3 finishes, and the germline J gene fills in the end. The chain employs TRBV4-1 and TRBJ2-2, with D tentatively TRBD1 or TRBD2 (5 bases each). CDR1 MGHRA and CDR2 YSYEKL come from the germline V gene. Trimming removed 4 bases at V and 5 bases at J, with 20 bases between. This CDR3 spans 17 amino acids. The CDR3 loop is CASSPRSRGGRTGELFF. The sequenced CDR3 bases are TGCGCCAGCAGCCCGCGATCGAGGGGCGGCAGGACCGGGGAG.

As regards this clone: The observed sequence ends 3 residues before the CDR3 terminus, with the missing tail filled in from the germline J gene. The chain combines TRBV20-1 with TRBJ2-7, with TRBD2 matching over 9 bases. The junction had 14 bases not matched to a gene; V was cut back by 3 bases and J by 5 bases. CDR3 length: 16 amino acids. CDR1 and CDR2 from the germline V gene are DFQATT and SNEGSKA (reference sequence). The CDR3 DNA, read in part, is TGCAGTGCTAGGGCGGGAGCGGGAGGTCGGAAGAACGAG. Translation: CSARAGAGGRKNE. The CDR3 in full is CSARAGAGGRKNEQYF.

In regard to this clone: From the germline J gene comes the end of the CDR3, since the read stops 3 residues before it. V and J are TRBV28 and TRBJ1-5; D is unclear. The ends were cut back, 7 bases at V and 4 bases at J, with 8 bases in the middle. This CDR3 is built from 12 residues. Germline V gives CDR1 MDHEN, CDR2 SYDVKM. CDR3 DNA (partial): TGTGCCAGCACCATCAATAATCAGCCC. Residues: CASTINNQP. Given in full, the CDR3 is CASTINNQPQHF.

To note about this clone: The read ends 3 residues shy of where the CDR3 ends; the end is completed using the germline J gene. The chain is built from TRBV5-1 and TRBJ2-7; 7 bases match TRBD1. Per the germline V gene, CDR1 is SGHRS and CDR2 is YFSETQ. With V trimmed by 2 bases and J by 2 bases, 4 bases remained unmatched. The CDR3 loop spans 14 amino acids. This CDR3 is CASSLQQGPYEQYF. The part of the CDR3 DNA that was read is TGCGCCAGCAGCTTACAACAGGGGCCCTACGAG. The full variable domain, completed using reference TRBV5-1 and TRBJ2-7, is KAGVTQTPRYLIKTRGQQVTLSCSPISGHRSVSWYQQTPGQGLQFLFEYFSETQRNKGNFPGRFSGRQFSNSRSEMNVSTLELGDSALYLCASSLQQGPYEQYFGPGTRLTVT.

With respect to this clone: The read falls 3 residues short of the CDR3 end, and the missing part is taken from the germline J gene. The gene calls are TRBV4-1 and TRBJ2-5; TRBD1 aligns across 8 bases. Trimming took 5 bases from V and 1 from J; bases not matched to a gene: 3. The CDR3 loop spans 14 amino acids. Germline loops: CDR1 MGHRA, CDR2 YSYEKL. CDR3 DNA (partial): TGCGCCAGCAGCTCGGACAGGGTCCAAGAGACC. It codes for CASSSDRVQET. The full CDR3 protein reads CASSSDRVQETQYF.

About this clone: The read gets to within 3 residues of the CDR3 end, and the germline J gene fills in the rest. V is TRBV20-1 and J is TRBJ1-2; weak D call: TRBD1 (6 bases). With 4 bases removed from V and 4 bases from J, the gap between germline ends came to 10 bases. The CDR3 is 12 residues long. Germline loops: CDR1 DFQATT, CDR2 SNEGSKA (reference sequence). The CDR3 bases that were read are TGCAGTGCTACGGGACATTCCTATGGC. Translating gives CSATGHSYG. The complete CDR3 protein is CSATGHSYGYTF.

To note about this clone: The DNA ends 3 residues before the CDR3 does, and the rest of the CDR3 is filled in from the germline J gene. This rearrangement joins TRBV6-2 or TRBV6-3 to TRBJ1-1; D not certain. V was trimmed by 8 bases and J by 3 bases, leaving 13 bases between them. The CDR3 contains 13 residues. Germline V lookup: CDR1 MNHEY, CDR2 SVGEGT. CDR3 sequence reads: CASGQALDTEAFF. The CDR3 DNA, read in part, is TGTGCCAGCGGTCAGGCTTTGGACACTGAA.

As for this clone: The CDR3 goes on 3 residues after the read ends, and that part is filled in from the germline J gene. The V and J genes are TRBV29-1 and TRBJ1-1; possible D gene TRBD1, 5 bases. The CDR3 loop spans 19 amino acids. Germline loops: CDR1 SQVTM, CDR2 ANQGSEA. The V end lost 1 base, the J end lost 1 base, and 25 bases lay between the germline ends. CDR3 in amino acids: CSVEAPDYTQGLANTEAFF. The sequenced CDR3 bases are TGCAGCGTTGAAGCCCCGGATTATACGCAGGGCCTGGCGAACACTGAA.

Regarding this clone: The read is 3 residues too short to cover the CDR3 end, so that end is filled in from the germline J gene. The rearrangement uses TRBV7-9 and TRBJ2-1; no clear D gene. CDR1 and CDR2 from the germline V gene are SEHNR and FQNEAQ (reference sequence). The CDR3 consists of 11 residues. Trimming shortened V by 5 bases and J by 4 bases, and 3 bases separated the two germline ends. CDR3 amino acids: CASSPYNEQFF. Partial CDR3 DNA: TGTGCCAGCAGCCCGTACAATGAG.

CDR3 DNA, as far as it was read: TGTGCCAGCAGGTCCGGGACAGGGACCTGGGGC. Residues: CASRSGTGTWG. The whole CDR3 sequence is CASRSGTGTWGYTF. This chain joins TRBV7-9 and TRBJ1-2, with 9 bases that match TRBD1. Sequencing ends 3 residues short of the CDR3 end; the germline J gene provides the rest. Germline V gives CDR1 SEHNR, CDR2 FQNEAQ (reference sequence). This CDR3 region has 14 residues.

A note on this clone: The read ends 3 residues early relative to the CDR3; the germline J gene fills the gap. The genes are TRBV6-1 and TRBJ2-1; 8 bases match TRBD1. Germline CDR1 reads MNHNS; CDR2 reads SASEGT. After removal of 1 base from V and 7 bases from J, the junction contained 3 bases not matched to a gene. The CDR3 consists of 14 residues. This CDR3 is CASSEGTGMNEQFF. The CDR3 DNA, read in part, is TGTGCCAGCAGTGAAGGGACAGGGATGAATGAG.

The CDR3 DNA, read in part, is TGCGCCAGCAGCTCTAGCGGGAGAGTTCGTAGGGGCACCGGGGAG. Translated, it gives CASSSSGRVRRGTGE. The CDR3 in its entirety is CASSSSGRVRRGTGELFF. The V and J genes are TRBV5-1 and TRBJ2-2, with 10 bases that match TRBD2. The CDR3 goes on 3 residues after the read ends, and that part is filled in from the germline J gene. The V segment lost 3 bases and the J segment 4 bases; nucleotides outside the gene matches: 12. The CDR3 runs 18 residues. In germline, CDR1 is SGHRS, CDR2 YFSETQ.

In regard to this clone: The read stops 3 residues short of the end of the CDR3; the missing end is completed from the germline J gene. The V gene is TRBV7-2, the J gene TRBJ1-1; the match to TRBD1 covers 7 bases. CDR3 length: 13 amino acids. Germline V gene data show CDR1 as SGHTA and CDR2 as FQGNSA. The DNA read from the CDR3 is TGTGCCAGCAGCTCCAGACAGGGTTACGAG. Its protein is CASSSRQGYE. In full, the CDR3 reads CASSSRQGYEAFF.